The 24 T cell receptor beta chains listed next were all sequenced from one sample in a study of CD4 T cells in relation to SARS-CoV-2 and coronaviruses. Here immunoSEQ multiplex PCR was the method, and the copy in TCRdb shows in-frame clones only, minus some. This sample carries about 68,000 clones, roughly 93% of them seen once, and the ten largest clones take under 0.25%. Before the COVID-19 pandemic, during about 2010-2018, CD4+ T cells were taken from unexposed donors. Specimen: naive CD4+ T cells from PBMCs. The subset is: naive CD4+ T cells isolated by negative enrichment. All receptors come from a human donor in good health.

This sequence joins TRBV5-1 and TRBJ1-2, with TRBD1 matching over 10 bases. The CDR3 is 15 amino acids. After removal of 4 bases from V and 4 bases from J, the junction contained 7 bases not matched to a gene. Germline CDR1 reads SGHRS; CDR2 reads YFSETQ. The CDR3, as DNA: TGCGCCAGCAGCAGAGGGACAGGGGACCGCTATGGCTACACCTTC. It translates to CASSRGTGDRYGYTF.

This clone occurred once. In DNA, the CDR3 is TGTGCCAGCTCACCAACGGGGGGGGCGACGTCTTTTTCCTATGGCTACACCTTC. Translated, it gives CASSPTGGATSFSYGYTF. The chain combines TRBV18 with TRBJ1-2, with a tentative D call TRBD1 (6 bases). Germline V gives CDR1 KGHSH, CDR2 LQKENI. Trimming took 2 bases from V and 4 from J, leaving 23 bases between them. The CDR3 is 18 residues long.

This sequence joins TRBV11-3 and TRBJ2-3; the D gene is possibly TRBD1 (6 bases). CDR1 and CDR2 (germline): SGHNT, YENEEA. Between the trimmed V and J ends, which lost 4 bases and 4 bases, there was a span of 9 bases. The CDR3 runs 13 residues. The CDR3 DNA follows: TGTGCCAGCAGCTCCTACAGGGCAGATACGCAGTATTTT. This translates into CASSSYRADTQYF.

The chain joins TRBV6-5 to TRBJ2-7; D is perhaps TRBD1 or TRBD2 (5 bases each). Trimming removed 5 bases from V and 3 bases from J, with 8 bases in between. The CDR3 is 12 residues long. Germline CDR1 is MNHEY and CDR2 is SVGAGI. CDR3: CASSRDGYEQYF. The CDR3 region has the DNA TGTGCCAGCAGTCGGGACGGCTACGAGCAGTACTTC.

The chain carries TRBV4-1 and TRBJ1-6; 7 bases match TRBD1. Germline CDR1 and CDR2: MGHRA and YSYEKL. The trim removed 1 base at V and 1 base at J, leaving 1 base unmatched. This CDR3 spans 16 amino acids. This CDR3 reads CASSQGQGSYNSPLHF. DNA of the CDR3: TGCGCCAGCAGCCAAGGACAGGGATCCTATAATTCACCCCTCCACTTT.

The chain uses TRBV7-8 and TRBJ1-5; D gene unclear. The CDR3 is made up of 14 amino acids. CDR1 and CDR2 (germline): SGHVS, FQNEAQ. The V end was cut by 1 base, the J end by 5 bases, with 9 bases between. The DNA of the CDR3 is TGTGCCAGCAGCTTAGTGATCGGAGATCAGCCCCAGCATTTT. Translating it yields CASSLVIGDQPQHF.

The chain couples TRBV5-1 to TRBJ2-1; TRBD2 matches 7 bases. Germline trimming cut 0 bases from V and 3 bases from J; bases unmatched to any gene: 9. Germline loops: CDR1 SGHRS, CDR2 YFSETQ. The CDR3 length is 17 residues. CDR3 sequence (DNA): TGCGCCAGCAGCTTGGGGCTAGTTGCTAGCGGCTACAATGAGCAGTTCTTC. Protein product: CASSLGLVASGYNEQFF.

The chain carries TRBV10-3 and TRBJ2-1; D ambiguous. This CDR3 is built from 14 residues. Germline V gene data show CDR1 as ENHRY and CDR2 as SYGVKD. Between the trimmed V and J ends, which lost 6 bases and 6 bases, there was a span of 15 bases. The CDR3 region is CAIRGQVGINEQFF. The CDR3 bases are TGTGCCATCAGGGGCCAGGTGGGGATCAATGAGCAGTTCTTC.

The gene calls are TRBV6-1 and TRBJ1-6; D is possibly TRBD1 (5 bases). There are 16 residues in the CDR3. Germline assignment: CDR1 MNHNS and CDR2 SASEGT. V lost 4 bases to trimming and J lost 0 bases, with 10 bases between them. The CDR3 bases are TGTGCCAGCAGTGTTGGGGGGAGCTCCTATAATTCACCCCTCCACTTT. It encodes CASSVGGSSYNSPLHF.

The rearrangement uses TRBV9 and TRBJ2-5; 7 nucleotides line up with TRBD2. CDR1 is SGDLS, CDR2 YYNGEE, per germline. Trimming took 0 bases from V and 3 from J; bases not matched to a gene: 8. The CDR3 is 16 residues long. The DNA for the CDR3 is TGTGCCAGCAGCGTAGCTAGGGCTAGCGGAAAAGAGACCCAGTACTTC. It yields the protein CASSVARASGKETQYF.

This chain uses TRBV18 with TRBJ2-5; D is undetermined. V dropped 6 bases and J dropped 4 bases, with 12 bases sitting between them. The germline V gene has CDR1 KGHSH and CDR2 LQKENI. The CDR3 runs to 13 residues. The DNA of the CDR3 is TGTGCCAGCTCCGCGGCGTTAGTAGAGACCCAGTACTTC. The encoded protein is CASSAALVETQYF. The variable domain in full, with the rest retrieved from reference TRBV18 and TRBJ2-5, is NAGVMQNPRHLVRRRGQEARLRCSPMKGHSHVYWYRQLPEEGLKFMVYLQKENIIDESGMPKERFSAEFPKEGPSILRIQQVVRGDSAAYFCASSAALVETQYFGPGTRLLVL.

The sample holds one count of this clone. The rearrangement links TRBV7-2 to TRBJ1-2; D uncertain. Germline V gene data show CDR1 as SGHTA and CDR2 as FQGNSA. The CDR3 spans 17 residues. V gave up 0 bases and J gave up 4 bases, with 18 bases separating them. The CDR3 bases are TGTGCCAGCAGCTTAGCGCGCGGCCTTCTGGCTGGCTATGGCTACACCTTC. Translated, it gives CASSLARGLLAGYGYTF.

The V and J genes are TRBV10-3 and TRBJ2-2, with D unclear. V lost 6 bases and J lost 1, with 6 bases in between. Germline V gene data show CDR1 as ENHRY and CDR2 as SYGVKD. The CDR3 is 13 residues long. The CDR3 sequence is CAIRLGNTGELFF. CDR3 in DNA: TGTGCCATCAGACTGGGGAACACCGGGGAGCTGTTTTTT.

CDR3 loop: CASRPPGLYEQYF. The CDR3 DNA follows: TGTGCCAGCAGACCCCCGGGACTCTACGAGCAGTACTTC. V gene TRBV28 combines with J gene TRBJ2-7; TRBD2 is a possible D gene (6 bases). V gave up 6 bases and J gave up 3 bases, with 12 bases separating them. Germline V lookup: CDR1 MDHEN, CDR2 SYDVKM. This CDR3 is 13 amino acids long.

The chain combines TRBV23-1 with TRBJ1-3, with D unresolved. TRBV23-1 is labeled an ORF, and its function is uncertain. Trimming took 2 bases from V and 0 from J, leaving 11 bases between them. This CDR3 is 16 amino acids long. CDR3 residues: CASSQVHSSSGNTIYF. The DNA for the CDR3 is TGCGCCAGCAGTCAAGTCCATTCCAGCTCTGGAAACACCATATATTTT.

The chain couples TRBV7-3 to TRBJ2-7, with a possible D match to TRBD1 (7 bases). The CDR3 is 14 residues long. The germline V gene encodes CDR1 SGHTA and CDR2 FQGTGA. Deletions cut 5 bases from V and 1 base from J, with 12 bases between. CDR3 amino acids: CASSPQGGSYEQYF. The DNA of the CDR3 is TGTGCCAGCAGCCCCCAGGGGGGATCCTACGAGCAGTACTTC.

In this sample, this clone turned up once. The chain is built from TRBV4-3 and TRBJ2-3; 8 bases agree with TRBD2. J lost 6 bases, V lost 1 base, and 6 bases had no gene match. Germline V gene lookup returns CDR1 LGHNA and CDR2 YSLEER. CDR3 length: 15 residues. CDR3 in DNA: TGCGCCAGCAGCCAAGTTTCAGCGGGGGAGGATACGCAGTATTTT. Translated, it gives CASSQVSAGEDTQYF.

The V call is TRBV4-3, the J call TRBJ1-5; no reliable D call. The CDR3 runs to 15 residues. Trimming took 0 bases from V and 0 from J, leaving 6 bases between them. Per germline, CDR1 LGHNA and CDR2 YSLEER. This chain's CDR3 is CASSQDPFSNQPQHF. The DNA for the CDR3 is TGCGCCAGCAGCCAAGATCCATTTAGCAATCAGCCCCAGCATTTT.

This chain connects TRBV5-4 to TRBJ2-3, with a weak D call TRBD2 (5 bases). The CDR3 totals 15 residues. The germline V gene has CDR1 SGHNT and CDR2 YYREEE (reference sequence). V was pared by 0 bases and J by 5 bases, with 13 bases between. For the CDR3, the DNA is TGTGCCAGCAGCTTGGTAGCGACGGCGGGAGATACGCAGTATTTT. Translation: CASSLVATAGDTQYF.

V is TRBV5-1 and J is TRBJ1-2; a possible D gene is TRBD1 (6 bases). V lost 7 bases and J 8 bases, leaving 18 bases between the germline ends. The CDR3 sequence is 13 residues long. The germline V gene has CDR1 SGHRS and CDR2 YFSETQ. The CDR3 region is CASAAGGQRGYTF. Here the CDR3 DNA reads TGCGCCAGCGCCGCGGGGGGGCAGCGAGGCTACACCTTC. Looking up the rest from reference TRBV5-1 and TRBJ1-2 gives the full variable domain: KAGVTQTPRYLIKTRGQQVTLSCSPISGHRSVSWYQQTPGQGLQFLFEYFSETQRNKGNFPGRFSGRQFSNSRSEMNVSTLELGDSALYLCASAAGGQRGYTFGSGTRLTVV.

The V gene is TRBV7-3, the J gene TRBJ2-5; 7 bases agree with TRBD2. The ends lost 5 bases at V and 1 base at J; junction bases unmatched: 7. This CDR3 spans 15 amino acids. Germline loops: CDR1 SGHTA, CDR2 FQGTGA. The CDR3 protein is CASSPQAGFQETQYF. CDR3 DNA sequence: TGTGCCAGCAGCCCTCAAGCGGGGTTCCAAGAGACCCAGTACTTC.

About this clone itself: One junction end does not reproduce the germline sequence, and a read error may be involved. The J gene is TRBJ2-1, the V gene TRBV7-9; unclear D gene. Germline values: CDR1 SEHNR, CDR2 FQNEAQ (reference sequence). This CDR3 is built from 12 residues. For the CDR3, the DNA is TGTGCCAGCAGCTCCGGTTTGAGTCCCCCGCTCTTC. Encoded protein: CASSSGLSPPLF.

The CDR3 DNA follows: TGTGCCAGCAGCCCGCGGGACACGTCCTACGAGCAGTACTTC. Its translation: CASSPRDTSYEQYF. The chain carries TRBV7-9 and TRBJ2-7, with D tentatively TRBD1 or TRBD2 (6 bases each). Germline CDR1 is SEHNR and CDR2 is FQNEAQ (reference sequence). The CDR3 totals 14 residues. With 5 bases removed from V and 1 base from J, the gap between germline ends came to 12 bases.

The chain is built from TRBV7-8 and TRBJ1-1, with D tentatively TRBD1 (5 bases). This CDR3 has 13 amino acids. Germline lookup yields CDR1 SGHVS and CDR2 FQNEAQ. Trimming removed 4 bases at V and 4 bases at J, with 10 bases between. The DNA of the CDR3 is TGTGCCAGCAGCTCCGACAGAGGCACTGAAGCTTTCTTT. This sequence encodes CASSSDRGTEAFF.